Below, 29 T cell receptor beta chains from the same sample are listed, as sequenced in a study of technical replicates of blood from a handful of donors (dated 2017 in TCRdb). The method was the immunoSEQ multiplex PCR assay. The table was pulled from immuneACCESS by TCRdb, which kept in-frame rearrangements only. Such tables lose some clones; where checked, under half of the loss comes from unresolved V genes, and the rest has no known cause. Within this sample are just under 100,000 clones, with about 95% of them counted one time only. 0.2% to 0.25% of the sample is in the top ten clones. The material sequenced was T cells isolated from PBMCs. The receptors originated from a human donor in good health.

This chain joins TRBV4-2 and TRBJ1-4, with unresolved D. Germline V gene data show CDR1 as LGHNA and CDR2 as YNFKEQ. Trimming pared 1 base from V and 3 bases from J, leaving 6 bases between. The CDR3 runs 14 residues. CDR3 sequence (DNA): TGTGCCAGCAGCCAAGGTACAGCTAATGAAAAACTGTTTTTT. It codes for CASSQGTANEKLFF.

The J gene is TRBJ2-2, the V gene TRBV29-1; D possibly corresponds to TRBD1 (8 bases). Germline loops: CDR1 SQVTM, CDR2 ANQGSEA. The CDR3 has 15 residues. The V and J ends lost 7 bases and 5 bases respectively, with 20 bases between them. The CDR3 loop is CSAPGTGGGTGELFF. The CDR3 DNA reads as TGCAGCGCCCCCGGGACAGGCGGGGGAACCGGGGAGCTGTTTTTT.

The chain links TRBV19 to TRBJ2-1; D not resolved. CDR1 is LNHDA and CDR2 is SQIVND in the germline V gene (reference sequence). The V end was cut by 1 base, the J end by 7 bases, with 5 bases between. This CDR3 has 12 residues. This chain's CDR3 is CASSIGQNEQFF. The CDR3 nucleotides are TGTGCCAGTAGTATAGGCCAGAATGAGCAGTTCTTC.

On this clone: The sample holds other DNA sequences that translate to the same CDR3. V is TRBV10-3 and J is TRBJ1-2, with 7 bases matching TRBD1. The CDR3 runs 13 residues. Germline loops: CDR1 ENHRY, CDR2 SYGVKD. Trimming cost V 3 bases and J 6 bases; bases outside gene matches: 4. The CDR3 bases are TGTGCCATCAGTGAAACAGGGGAGCATGGCTACACCTTC. This sequence encodes CAISETGEHGYTF.

The chain uses TRBV6-5 and TRBJ2-1, with 12 bases that match TRBD1. CDR1 and CDR2 (germline): MNHEY, SVGAGI. The CDR3 runs to 16 residues. The junction had 7 bases not matched to a gene; V was cut back by 3 bases and J by 7 bases. The CDR3 region is CASSYGGQGARNEQFF. CDR3 sequence (DNA): TGTGCCAGCAGTTATGGGGGACAGGGGGCGAGGAATGAGCAGTTCTTC.

The chain's CDR3 is CASSSILTGTYEQYF. CDR3 DNA sequence: TGTGCCAGCAGCTCAATTTTGACAGGGACCTACGAGCAGTACTTC. The chain uses TRBV7-2 and TRBJ2-7; 7 positions match TRBD1. This CDR3 region has 15 residues. The V gene's germline CDR1 is SGHTA and CDR2 FQGNSA. V lost 4 bases and J lost 2; bases outside the gene matches: 8.

V and J are TRBV15 and TRBJ2-2; 8 nucleotides match TRBD1. V gave up 0 bases and J gave up 3 bases; unmatched junction bases: 3. Germline V gives CDR1 LNHNV, CDR2 YYDKDF (reference sequence). There are 16 residues in the CDR3. Here the CDR3 reads CATSRDRGLDTGELFF. Here the CDR3 DNA reads TGTGCCACCAGCAGAGACAGGGGGCTTGACACCGGGGAGCTGTTTTTT.

The chain uses TRBV6-5 and TRBJ1-2, with D perhaps matching TRBD1 (6 bases). This CDR3 is 11 amino acids long. V was trimmed by 6 bases and J by 8 bases, leaving 10 bases between them. CDR1 MNHEY and CDR2 SVGAGI come from the germline V gene. CDR3 loop: CASRVQGGYTF. DNA of the CDR3: TGTGCCAGCAGGGTACAGGGAGGCTACACCTTC.

The chain is built from TRBV19 and TRBJ1-1; 8 bases match TRBD1. V shed 3 bases and J 1 base; nucleotides not matched to a gene: 10. The CDR3 has 17 amino acids. From germline, CDR1 is LNHDA and CDR2 SQIVND (reference sequence). The chain's CDR3 is CASSISTGGTWNTEAFF. The CDR3 bases are TGTGCCAGTAGTATTAGTACAGGGGGAACTTGGAACACTGAAGCTTTCTTT.

CDR3: CASTRGSYEQYF. Written as DNA, the CDR3 is TGTGCCAGCACTCGGGGGTCCTACGAGCAGTACTTC. This chain uses TRBV5-6 with TRBJ2-7, with D maybe TRBD2 (6 bases). The CDR3 extends over 12 amino acids. Germline CDR1 is SGHDT and CDR2 is YYEEEE. Between the trimmed V and J ends, which lost 6 bases and 1 base, there was a span of 8 bases.

V usage is TRBV4-1 and J usage is TRBJ2-5; TRBD1 agrees at 10 bases. The CDR3 sequence is 13 residues long. CDR1 is MGHRA and CDR2 is YSYEKL in the germline V gene. V shed 4 bases and J 7 bases; nucleotides not matched to a gene: 3. CDR3 residues: CASSPGQGGTQYF. CDR3 DNA sequence: TGCGCCAGCAGCCCCGGACAGGGGGGGACCCAGTACTTC.

The chain links TRBV7-9 to TRBJ1-2; 10 positions match TRBD1. Germline trimming cut 3 bases from V and 6 bases from J; bases unmatched to any gene: 7. Germline V gives CDR1 SEHNR, CDR2 FQNEAQ (reference sequence). The CDR3 length is 15 residues. The CDR3 is CASSFGSTGGDGYTF. CDR3 bases: TGTGCCAGCAGCTTCGGCTCGACAGGGGGCGATGGCTACACCTTC. Together with reference TRBV7-9 and TRBJ1-2, the CDR3 gives the full variable domain: DTGVSQNPRHKITKRGQNVTFRCDPISEHNRLYWYRQTLGQGPEFLTYFQNEAQLEKSRLLSDRFSAERPKGSFSTLEIQRTEQGDSAMYLCASSFGSTGGDGYTFGSGTRLTVV.

The genes are TRBV9 and TRBJ1-2; 11 bases align to TRBD1. J lost 7 bases, V lost 0 bases, and 5 bases had no gene match. This CDR3 contains 15 residues. Per the germline V gene, CDR1 is SGDLS and CDR2 is YYNGEE. DNA for the CDR3: TGTGCCAGCAGCGTAGGCCCAGGGACAGGGGGTGGCTACACCTTC. Protein product: CASSVGPGTGGGYTF.

This clone was picked up one time. The rearrangement links TRBV7-2 to TRBJ1-2, with D tentatively TRBD1 (5 bases). Trimming took 3 bases from V and 6 from J, leaving 11 bases between them. Germline V gives CDR1 SGHTA, CDR2 FQGNSA. The CDR3 loop spans 13 amino acids. The CDR3 DNA reads as TGTGCCAGCAGCTTCGGAGCAGGGAATGGCTACACCTTC. Translated: CASSFGAGNGYTF.

The chain joins TRBV7-8 to TRBJ2-1; 8 bases are shared with TRBD1. The CDR3 spans 15 residues. Germline V gives CDR1 SGHVS, CDR2 FQNEAQ. The V gene end was trimmed by 5 bases and the J gene end by 4 bases; junction bases not matched to a gene: 7. CDR3 bases: TGTGCCAGCAGCGAACGGGACAGGAGTTACAATGAGCAGTTCTTC. This codes for CASSERDRSYNEQFF.

The CDR3 DNA is TGCGCCAGCAGCTTCGATCCAGGGGGTAATGAAAAACTGTTTTTT. It yields the protein CASSFDPGGNEKLFF. This sequence joins TRBV5-1 and TRBJ1-4; 7 nucleotides match TRBD1. There are 15 residues in the CDR3. Germline V CDR1 and CDR2: SGHRS, YFSETQ. J lost 4 bases, V lost 2 bases, and 5 bases had no gene match.

CDR3 nucleotide sequence: TGTGCCAGCAGTCCCGGGACACTAGACGCCTACAATGAGCAGTTCTTC. This codes for CASSPGTLDAYNEQFF. V usage is TRBV27 and J usage is TRBJ2-1; TRBD1 is a possible D gene (6 bases). The V and J ends lost 5 bases and 2 bases respectively, with 16 bases between them. Per the germline V gene, CDR1 is MNHEY and CDR2 is SMNVEV (reference sequence). The CDR3 is 16 amino acids.

The chain recombines TRBV18 with TRBJ1-3, with TRBD1 identical over 7 bases. The J segment lost 2 bases and the V segment lost 6 bases, leaving 4 bases of the junction unmatched. The CDR3 has 14 residues. Germline-derived CDR1 and CDR2 are KGHSH and LQKENI. The CDR3 loop reads CASSTTGTGNTIYF. In DNA, the CDR3 is TGTGCCAGCTCGACGACAGGGACTGGAAACACCATATATTTT.

V is TRBV7-9 and J is TRBJ2-5; D remains ambiguous. Per the germline V gene, CDR1 is SEHNR and CDR2 is FQNEAQ (reference sequence). The V end was cut by 5 bases, the J end by 3 bases, with 10 bases between. This CDR3 spans 13 amino acids. The CDR3 sequence: CASSRRHKETQYF. DNA of the CDR3: TGTGCCAGCAGCCGTCGACACAAAGAGACCCAGTACTTC.

This clone has a single count. DNA for the CDR3: TGTGCCTGGAATCCTAGCGGGGGGGCATTTAATGAGCAGTTCTTC. Protein product: CAWNPSGGAFNEQFF. The V gene is TRBV30, the J gene TRBJ2-1; 12 bases match TRBD2. Germline values: CDR1 GTSNPN, CDR2 SVGIG (reference sequence). The CDR3 consists of 15 residues. V shed 4 bases, J shed 7 bases, and the junction held 8 bases outside the gene matches.

This sequence joins TRBV5-1 and TRBJ2-1; 11 nucleotides match TRBD2. The CDR3 totals 14 residues. Looked up from germline, CDR1 is SGHRS and CDR2 is YFSETQ. Losses at the gene ends were 9 bases for V and 1 base for J; bases not matched to a gene: 3. CDR3 coding DNA: TGCGCCACCAGGACTAGCGGGTCCTACAATGAGCAGTTCTTC. This gives the protein CATRTSGSYNEQFF.

This clone is a singleton in its sample. The rearrangement links TRBV12-5 to TRBJ2-7; D unresolved. The CDR3 is 14 amino acids. The germline V and J ends were trimmed by 3 bases and 2 bases, with 11 bases remaining between them. Germline CDR1 reads LGHNT; CDR2 reads FRNRAP. The CDR3, as DNA: TGTGCTAGTGGTTTTGGCCCCCAAACCTACGAGCAGTACTTC. This gives the protein CASGFGPQTYEQYF.

The V gene is TRBV19, the J gene TRBJ1-3; D not resolved. The ends were cut back, 8 bases at V and 0 bases at J, with 8 bases in the middle. Germline lookup yields CDR1 LNHDA and CDR2 SQIVND (reference sequence). The CDR3 sequence is 13 residues long. The CDR3 DNA is TGTGCCAGTGCGGCTAGCTCTGGAAACACCATATATTTT. Its protein product is CASAASSGNTIYF.

The genes are TRBV19 and TRBJ2-7; 10 nucleotides line up with TRBD1. The V segment lost 0 bases and the J segment 2 bases; nucleotides outside the gene matches: 4. Germline V gene data show CDR1 as LNHDA and CDR2 as SQIVND (reference sequence). The CDR3 consists of 16 residues. In DNA, the CDR3 is TGTGCCAGTAGTATAGACGGCGGGACAGGGGCCTACGAGCAGTACTTC. This gives the protein CASSIDGGTGAYEQYF.

The V and J genes are TRBV25-1 and TRBJ1-2, with D tentatively TRBD1 (5 bases). Germline values: CDR1 MGHDK, CDR2 SYGVNS. Trimming stripped 4 bases from V and 8 bases from J, with 11 bases between. This CDR3 region has 12 residues. The CDR3 reads CASSVGVFGYTF. The DNA of the CDR3 is TGTGCCAGCAGTGTAGGGGTTTTCGGCTACACCTTC.

The V and J genes are TRBV28 and TRBJ2-6, with D possibly TRBD1 on 6 matching bases. CDR3 length: 15 amino acids. The germline V and J ends were trimmed by 5 bases and 2 bases, with 10 bases remaining between them. Germline V gives CDR1 MDHEN, CDR2 SYDVKM. CDR3 region: CASSASGAGANVLTF. The CDR3 DNA sequence: TGTGCCAGCAGTGCCTCAGGGGCTGGGGCCAACGTCCTGACTTTC.

J is TRBJ2-7 and V is TRBV28, with 10 positions matching TRBD2. Germline-derived CDR1 and CDR2 are MDHEN and SYDVKM. The V segment lost 4 bases and the J segment 5 bases; nucleotides outside the gene matches: 5. The CDR3 runs 14 residues. The DNA for the CDR3 is TGTGCCAGCAGTTCTAGCGGGAGTGCCCACGAGCAGTACTTC. Protein: CASSSSGSAHEQYF.

The count of this clone is one. The V and J genes are TRBV5-1 and TRBJ2-2; 10 nucleotides line up with TRBD2. Per germline, CDR1 SGHRS and CDR2 YFSETQ. V shed 0 bases, J shed 6 bases, and the junction held 5 bases outside the gene matches. The CDR3 has 16 residues. As DNA, the CDR3 is TGCGCCAGCAGCTTGGAGCTAGCGGGAGTAGCCGGGGAGCTGTTTTTT. The encoded protein is CASSLELAGVAGELFF.

The chain is built from TRBV29-1 and TRBJ2-7; the D gene is possibly TRBD2 (5 bases). This CDR3 is 12 amino acids long. CDR1 and CDR2 from the germline V gene are SQVTM and ANQGSEA. The CDR3 bases are TGCGGAGCCGAGGGCAGCTCATACGAGCAGTACTTC. Translated, it gives CGAEGSSYEQYF.